The present entry profiles one T cell receptor (beta chain) with its context. This clone was observed a handful of times. Its cognate antigen has yet to be identified. It has no much larger one-base neighbor in the sample; base qualities were not kept. The sample originates from a study of cytomegalovirus exposure and HLA in healthy donors (dated by TCRdb to 2017 to 2019). Study-level background: An earlier analysis of 587 of the donors reported roughly 270 Gb of sequence data and 117 million unique TCR beta sequences from 150 million to 200 million T cells. The study profiled the T cell repertoires of more than 500 subjects by immunosequencing and related them to cytomegalovirus serostatus. On average, roughly 250,000 unique TCR beta nucleotide sequences were sequenced per donor among about 400 genotyped donors of the cohort, with roughly 18% of those sequences being non-productive. Every discovery cohort repertoire had been produced on one sequencing platform. Among the approximately 430 genotyped donors, approximately 76% belonged to the genetic ancestry cluster associated with self-reported Caucasian donors. Genome-wide SNP genotypes for about 55% of the roughly 670 donors were used in a later genetic analysis, which treated that subset as a discovery cohort. A later analysis re-analyzed previously published TCR beta repertoires from roughly 600 donors and added high-resolution HLA genotyping to study TCR occurrence patterns. The study combined high-throughput TCR immunosequencing, statistical association of individual TCRs with disease status, and machine learning to predict cytomegalovirus infection status. Because of strong linkage in the cohort, a handful of DR-DQ haplotypes were treated as single units for association and clustering. HLA typing included class I and class II loci at four-digit resolution. Rather than using new phenotypic data, the later analysis identified candidate immune exposures from TCR beta sequences and from how often those sequences occurred across donors. Typing coverage differed by locus: A, B, C, DRB1 and DQB1 were typed in roughly 629-630 donors, DQA1 in approximately 520, DPA1 in around 580, and DPB1 in 472. The study was designed to test whether signatures of past pathogen exposure could be identified by cataloging public T cell receptors. Besides the first cohort of more than 650 subjects, a separate validation cohort made up of 120 different subjects was used. Alongside the repertoire data, information on donor age, sex, ethnicity and CMV serostatus was compiled. About 300 gigabases of sequencing data and tens of millions of unique TCR sequences were included in an early release covering around 650 HLA-typed donors. An earlier analysis of approximately 640 of the donors applied high-throughput TCR beta sequencing to assess whether each TCR beta V gene segment acted as functional or pseudogenic. General conclusions and limits of the study: According to a later genetic analysis, donors in an Asian-associated ancestry cluster had fewer N-insertions in productive TCRs than the approximately 700-donor mean. In vitro tests confirmed that three of the cytomegalovirus-associated TCR beta chains recognize cytomegalovirus antigens. The presence/absence analyses assumed that sequencing depth was roughly uniform across donors, and that assumption may not be true. A later analysis found that most CMV-associated TCR beta chains appeared HLA-restricted, with HLA associations seemingly driven largely by CMV exposure. A later analysis found that HLA-associated TCR beta chains were more clonally expanded and had lower generation probabilities than equally common non-associated chains. CMV serostatus was the only immune exposure information available for the cohort. In both the original and validation cohorts, the classifier was reported to diagnose cytomegalovirus status with high specificity and sensitivity. Because the 87-base-pair reads could not distinguish some IMGT-functional V segments, including TRBV6-2 and TRBV6-3, those segments were excluded. In a later analysis, some 17,000 TCR beta sequences were associated with specific HLA alleles at a false discovery rate of 0.05. Roughly 17 rarely observed V segments, including chromosome 9 orphons, were excluded from the earlier analysis of just under 600 of the donors because counts were too low. It was suggested by the authors that the approach could potentially be generalized to other disease states and immunological phenotypes. A further reported finding was that TCR beta sequences accurately predicted the HLA-A and HLA-B alleles for most subjects in the first cohort. Broadly in line with IMGT annotations, most TCR beta V segments showed up in productive rearrangements about 90% or about 30% of the time in an earlier analysis of about 500 of the donors. Linkage disequilibrium might explain the correlated functional status among segregating V segments, but an unknown experimental factor could not be ruled out. A total of fewer than 200 TCR beta chains were listed by the study as associated with cytomegalovirus. An association between a missense DCLRE1C variant and V-gene and J-gene trimming of TCR beta chains was found in a later genetic analysis and replicated in an independent cohort. According to a later analysis, TCR association rates differed among HLA loci, with DRB1 alleles showing the most associated TCRs and HLA-C alleles showing the fewest. Because HLA typing was missing for some donors at each locus, association tests included only the typed subset. When HLA alleles, especially DR and DQ, strongly co-occurred, attributing TCR associations to individual alleles was difficult. In this cohort, only TCR beta chains were sequenced, and detectable features were limited by the absence of alpha or paired-chain data. A group of highly shared sequence variants was considered likely to be a technical artifact of the sequencing pipeline. Several of the top co-occurrence clusters appeared to be linked to parvovirus B19, influenza, CMV and Epstein-Barr virus, according to a later analysis. Most TCR sequences were observed very rarely across donors, whereas some public TCRs were present in many individuals.

The cohort comprised under 700 healthy bone marrow donors. At the time of sampling, all cohort members were nominally healthy, though unrecorded immune exposures were likely present. The donor tested CMV seronegative and was one of the 352 seronegative cohort members. A peripheral blood sample was collected from each donor, and TCR beta sequencing was performed on peripheral blood mononuclear cells. The Qiagen DNeasy Blood Extraction Kit was used to extract genomic DNA from the blood cell samples. At the junction V is shortened by 0 bases and J by 0 bases, with 9 bases in between. Via the germline V gene, CDR1 is ENHRY and CDR2 SYGVKD. The CDR3 starts with the cysteine, ends with the phenylalanine, and has 16 residues. Only CDR3 DNA remains: 48 bases, in frame from the first base. The method behind the library was the immunoSEQ multiplex PCR assay. For the multiplex PCR, a mixture combining 60 forward primers for TCR Vbeta segments and 13 reverse primers for TCR Jbeta segments was used. The CDR3 region of rearranged TCR beta genes was amplified from genomic DNA by a multiplex PCR assay. The Illumina HiSeq System was used to sequence the amplified TCR beta libraries as 87-base-pair reads. As for how the authors treated the data: In a later analysis, tens of millions of unique TCR beta chains were counted across the roughly 670 repertoires, and roughly 11 million of these chains were shared by at least two donors. To remove PCR and sequencing errors, raw reads were error-corrected and collapsed into unique sequences using a nearest-neighbor algorithm that merged closely related sequences. CDR3 sequences were aligned to IMGT reference sequences to assign V, D and J gene segments. Each retained sequence needed at least a six-nucleotide match to both a V gene segment and a J gene segment. A rearrangement counted as productive if the CDR3 had no stop codons and remained in frame with V and J, and every other rearrangement counted as non-productive. CDR3 was defined according to IMGT convention as the region running from the second conserved V-encoded cysteine to the conserved J-encoded phenylalanine. In an earlier analysis of approximately 590 of the donors, sequences lacking an unambiguous match to a single V gene segment were excluded. In an earlier analysis of approximately 560 of the donors, a V segment was called functional when productive rearrangements were above 56.7%, and segregating when the standard deviation between donors exceeded 5%. To diagnose cytomegalovirus status from the catalog of TCR beta chain sequences, a statistical classification framework was built. V and J gene assignment, in a later analysis, came from comparing TCR nucleotide sequences with IMGT/GENE-DB human TR gene sequences. In a later analysis, CDR3 sequences and most-parsimonious VDJ recombination scenarios were assigned using the TCRdist pipeline. In a later analysis, each TCR beta chain was defined by its CDR3 amino acid sequence together with its V-gene family, and reads without a unique V-gene family were excluded. As a way to deal with suspected cross-contamination and a sequencing artifact, a later analysis dropped approximately 590 nucleotide sequences that were highly shared and had low generation probability. A later analysis calculated a clonal expansion index for each public chain from normalized within-repertoire ranks of inferred template counts. A later analysis computed generation probabilities with a VDJ recombination model fitted to out-of-frame rearrangements, and checked the results against IGoR. In a later analysis, hypergeometric tests were used to score TCR-TCR, TCR-HLA and TCR-CMV co-occurrence, with a repertoire-size bias correction applied to TCR pairs. False discovery rates were estimated in a later analysis by permuting HLA or CMV assignments 20 times. In a later analysis, co-occurring TCRs were grouped with DBSCAN, and TCRdist sequence similarity was added when clustering was performed within HLA-allele-positive subsets. Co-occurrence clustering excluded repertoires with fewer than 30,000 or more than 120,000 public chains, plus five with anomalous nucleotide sharing. The clones in this table, taken by TCRdb from immuneACCESS, are in-frame only. Not every clone is retained; where verified, under half of the shortfall comes from an unresolved V gene, and the cause of the rest is unknown. V, J and clone size are those of that table, while D and trimming were read from the DNA. The sample table shows 100,000 to 150,000 clones, and under 85% are seen once. About 1.8% of the sample goes to the ten largest clones.

The receptor chain draws on TRBV10-3 and TRBJ1-5; too little of a D gene remains to name it. The receptor comes from a boy aged 10-17 years in good health and CMV-seronegative. The material sequenced was PBMCs. The CDR3 protein: CAISESFGSSNQPQHF. The nucleotide sequence reads as follows: TGTGCCATCAGTGAGTCTTTTGGCAGTAGCAATCAGCCCCAGCATTTT.